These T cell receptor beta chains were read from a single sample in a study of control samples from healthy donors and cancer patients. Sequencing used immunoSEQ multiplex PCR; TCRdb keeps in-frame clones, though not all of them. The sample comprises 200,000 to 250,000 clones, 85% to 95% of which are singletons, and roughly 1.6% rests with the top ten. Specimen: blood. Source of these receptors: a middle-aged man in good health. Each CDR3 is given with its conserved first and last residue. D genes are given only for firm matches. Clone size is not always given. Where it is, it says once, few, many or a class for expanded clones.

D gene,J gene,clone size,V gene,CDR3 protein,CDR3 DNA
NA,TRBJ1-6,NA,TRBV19,CASSIWGNRNSPLHF,TGTGCCAGTAGTATCTGGGGGAATCGTAATTCACCCCTCCACTTT
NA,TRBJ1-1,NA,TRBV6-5,CASRATGLNTEAFF,TGTGCCAGCAGGGCGACAGGTCTCAACACTGAAGCTTTCTTT
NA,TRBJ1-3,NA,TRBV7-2,CASSLSAGTGNTIYF,TGTGCCAGCAGCTTATCGGCAGGGACTGGAAACACCATATATTTT
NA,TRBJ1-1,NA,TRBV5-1,CASSVDRNTEAFF,TGCGCCAGCAGCGTGGACAGAAACACTGAAGCTTTCTTT
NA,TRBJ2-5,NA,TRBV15,CATRPDSQETQYF,TGTGCCACCAGACCCGACTCGCAAGAGACCCAGTACTTC
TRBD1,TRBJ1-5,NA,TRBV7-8,CASSWTGNVQPQHF,TGTGCCAGCAGCTGGACAGGGAACGTGCAGCCCCAGCATTTT
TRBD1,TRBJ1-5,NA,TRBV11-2,CASSLTQGNQPQHF,TGTGCCAGCAGCTTAACACAGGGGAATCAGCCCCAGCATTTT
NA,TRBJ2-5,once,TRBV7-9,CASSFSYGETQYF,TGTGCCAGCAGCTTCTCGTACGGAGAGACCCAGTACTTC
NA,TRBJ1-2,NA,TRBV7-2,CASSLGRGNYGYTF,TGTGCCAGCAGCTTAGGGCGGGGAAACTATGGCTACACCTTC
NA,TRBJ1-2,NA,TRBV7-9,CASSWSSVGGEYGYTF,TGTGCCAGCAGCTGGAGTTCAGTCGGCGGGGAATATGGCTACACCTTC
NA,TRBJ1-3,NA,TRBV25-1,CASRDQGRGNTIYF,TGTGCCAGCAGAGATCAGGGTCGAGGAAACACCATATATTTT
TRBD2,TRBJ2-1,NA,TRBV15,CATSRDLRQAGGPYNEQFF,TGTGCCACCAGCAGAGATCTCAGGCAAGCGGGGGGTCCCTACAATGAGCAGTTCTTC
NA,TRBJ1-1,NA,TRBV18,CASSPNPKTEAFF,TGTGCCAGCTCACCAAACCCGAAGACTGAAGCTTTCTTT
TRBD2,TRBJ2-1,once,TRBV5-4,CASSLVLAAYNEQFF,TGTGCCAGCAGCTTGGTGCTAGCGGCCTACAATGAGCAGTTCTTC
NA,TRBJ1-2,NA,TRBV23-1,CASSHWVRGPHF,TGCGCCAGCAGTCACTGGGTAAGGGGACCCCACTTC
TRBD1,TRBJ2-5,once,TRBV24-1,CATSDPGQGSVETQYF,TGTGCCACCAGTGACCCCGGACAGGGTTCAGTCGAGACCCAGTACTTC
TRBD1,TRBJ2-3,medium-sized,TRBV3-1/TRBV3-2,CASSRDRPLGAQYF,TGTGCCAGCAGCAGGGACAGACCCCTTGGGGCGCAGTATTTT
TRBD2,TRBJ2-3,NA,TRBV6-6,CASRGAGGSTDTQYF,TGTGCCAGCAGGGGAGCGGGGGGATCCACAGATACGCAGTATTTT
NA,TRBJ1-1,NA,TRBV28,CASSQPKGYTEAFF,TGTGCCAGCAGCCAACCTAAGGGGTACACTGAAGCTTTCTTT
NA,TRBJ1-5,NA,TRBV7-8,CASSLEYQPQHF,TGTGCCAGCAGCTTAGAGTATCAGCCCCAGCATTTT
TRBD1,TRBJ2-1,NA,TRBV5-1,CASREGAGNEQFF,TGCGCCAGCAGAGAGGGGGCTGGCAATGAGCAGTTCTTC
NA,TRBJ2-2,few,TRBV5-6,CASSFRPNTGELFF,TGTGCCAGCAGCTTCCGCCCGAACACCGGGGAGCTGTTTTTT
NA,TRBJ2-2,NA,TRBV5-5,CASSLDPAGELFF,TGTGCCAGCAGCTTAGACCCGGCCGGGGAGCTGTTTTTT
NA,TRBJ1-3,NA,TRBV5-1,CASSPGQGHSGNTIYF,TGCGCCAGCAGCCCTGGCCAGGGGCACTCTGGAAACACCATATATTTT
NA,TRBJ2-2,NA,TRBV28,CASSLGLTGELFF,TGTGCCAGCAGCCTCGGGCTCACCGGGGAGCTGTTTTTT
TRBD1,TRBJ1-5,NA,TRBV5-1,CASSTGTGDFNQPQHF,TGCGCCAGCAGCACCGGGACAGGGGATTTCAATCAGCCCCAGCATTTT
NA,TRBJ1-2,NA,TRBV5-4,CASSPGLIYGYTF,TGTGCCAGCAGCCCGGGACTGATCTATGGCTACACCTTC
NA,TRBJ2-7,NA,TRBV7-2,CASSLDKSSGYEQYF,TGTGCCAGCAGCTTAGATAAAAGTAGCGGCTACGAGCAGTACTTC
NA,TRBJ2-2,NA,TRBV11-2,CASSLDPTGELFF,TGTGCCAGCAGCTTAGACCCCACCGGGGAGCTGTTTTTT
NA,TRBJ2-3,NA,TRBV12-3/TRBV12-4,CASSPGTLYTQYF,TGTGCCAGCAGTCCCGGGACTCTATATACGCAGTATTTT
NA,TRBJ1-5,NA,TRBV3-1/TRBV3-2,CASSPGEDQPQHF,TGTGCCAGCAGCCCAGGGGAAGATCAGCCCCAGCATTTT
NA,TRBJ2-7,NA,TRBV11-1,CASSQGPYEQYF,TGTGCCAGCAGTCAGGGGCCGTACGAGCAGTACTTC
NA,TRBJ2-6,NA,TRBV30,CASHGRVTGANVLTF,TGTGCCTCCCACGGGAGAGTTACTGGGGCCAACGTCCTGACTTTC
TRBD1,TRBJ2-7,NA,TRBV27,CASSFFDTGTGIYEQYF,TGTGCCAGCAGTTTTTTTGATACTGGGACAGGGATCTACGAGCAGTACTTC